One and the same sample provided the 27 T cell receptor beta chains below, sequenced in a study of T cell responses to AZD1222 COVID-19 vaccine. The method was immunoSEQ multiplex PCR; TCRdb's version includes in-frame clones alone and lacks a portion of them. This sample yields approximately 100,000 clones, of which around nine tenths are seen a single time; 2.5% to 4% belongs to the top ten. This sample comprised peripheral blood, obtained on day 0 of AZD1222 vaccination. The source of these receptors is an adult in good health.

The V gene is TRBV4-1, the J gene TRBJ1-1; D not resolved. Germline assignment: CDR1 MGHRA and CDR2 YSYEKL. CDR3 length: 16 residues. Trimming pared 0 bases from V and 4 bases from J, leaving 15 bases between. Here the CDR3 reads CASSQEPGIWGTEAFF. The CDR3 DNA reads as TGCGCCAGCAGCCAAGAGCCCGGGATCTGGGGCACTGAAGCTTTCTTT.

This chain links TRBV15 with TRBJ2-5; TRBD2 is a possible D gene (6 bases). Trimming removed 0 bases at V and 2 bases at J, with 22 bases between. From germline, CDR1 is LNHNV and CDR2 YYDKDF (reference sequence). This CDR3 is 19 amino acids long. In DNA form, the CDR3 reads TGTGCCACCAGCAGAGAGAGGGTAGGGCGCGGGGCCACACAAGAGACCCAGTACTTC. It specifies CATSRERVGRGATQETQYF. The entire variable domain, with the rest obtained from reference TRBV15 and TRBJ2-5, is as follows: DAMVIQNPRYQVTQFGKPVTLSCSQTLNHNVMYWYQQKSSQAPKLLFHYYDKDFNNEADTPDNFQSRRPNTSFCFLDIRSPGLGDTAMYLCATSRERVGRGATQETQYFGPGTRLLVL.

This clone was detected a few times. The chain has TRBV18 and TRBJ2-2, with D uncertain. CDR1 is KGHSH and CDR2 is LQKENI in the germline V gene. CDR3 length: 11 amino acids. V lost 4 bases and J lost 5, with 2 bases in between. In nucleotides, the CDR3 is TGTGCCAGCTCACTTACCGGGGAGCTGTTTTTT. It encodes CASSLTGELFF.

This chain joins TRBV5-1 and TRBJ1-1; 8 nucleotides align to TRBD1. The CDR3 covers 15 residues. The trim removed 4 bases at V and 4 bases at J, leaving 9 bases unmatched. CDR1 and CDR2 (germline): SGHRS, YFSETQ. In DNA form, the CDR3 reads TGCGCCAGCAGCAATCAGGGGGCCGGTGGCACTGAAGCTTTCTTT. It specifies CASSNQGAGGTEAFF.

CDR3 loop: CASSLMRGAEETQYF. CDR3 in DNA: TGTGCCAGCAGCTTAATGCGGGGGGCAGAAGAGACCCAGTACTTC. The chain combines TRBV7-2 with TRBJ2-5; TRBD2 aligns across 8 bases. There are 15 residues in the CDR3. Trimming cost V 2 bases and J 3 bases; bases outside gene matches: 5. The germline gives CDR1 SGHTA, CDR2 FQGNSA.

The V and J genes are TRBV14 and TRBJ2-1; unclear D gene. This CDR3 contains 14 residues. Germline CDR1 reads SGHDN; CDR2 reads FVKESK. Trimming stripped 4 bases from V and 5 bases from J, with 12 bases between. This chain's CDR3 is CASSPLRRHNEQFF. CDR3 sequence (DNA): TGTGCCAGCAGCCCGCTCCGGAGACACAATGAGCAGTTCTTC.

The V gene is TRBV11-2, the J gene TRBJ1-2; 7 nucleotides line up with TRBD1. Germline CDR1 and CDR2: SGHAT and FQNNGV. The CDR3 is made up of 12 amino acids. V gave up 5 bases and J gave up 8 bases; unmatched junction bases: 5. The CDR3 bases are TGTGCCAGCAGCATCGACAGGGTCGGCTACACCTTC. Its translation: CASSIDRVGYTF.

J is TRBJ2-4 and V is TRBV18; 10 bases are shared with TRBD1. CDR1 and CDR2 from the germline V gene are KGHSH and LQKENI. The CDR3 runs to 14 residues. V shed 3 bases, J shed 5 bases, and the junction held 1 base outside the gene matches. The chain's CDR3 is CASSPGTGENIQYF. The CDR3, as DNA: TGTGCCAGCTCACCGGGGACAGGGGAAAACATTCAGTACTTC.

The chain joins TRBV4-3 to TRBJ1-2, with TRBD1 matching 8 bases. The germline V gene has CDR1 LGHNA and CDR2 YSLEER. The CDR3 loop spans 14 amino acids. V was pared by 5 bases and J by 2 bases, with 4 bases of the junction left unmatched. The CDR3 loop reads CASSVGTGNYGYTF. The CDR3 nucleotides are TGCGCCAGCAGCGTGGGGACAGGAAACTATGGCTACACCTTC.

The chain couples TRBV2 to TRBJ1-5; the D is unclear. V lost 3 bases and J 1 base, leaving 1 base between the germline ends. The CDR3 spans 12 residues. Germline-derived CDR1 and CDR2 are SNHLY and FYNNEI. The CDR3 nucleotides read TGTGCCAGCAGTGAGAGCAATCAGCCCCAGCATTTT. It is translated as CASSESNQPQHF. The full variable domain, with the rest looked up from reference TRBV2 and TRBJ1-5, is EPEVTQTPSHQVTQMGQEVILRCVPISNHLYFYWYRQILGQKVEFLVSFYNNEISEKSEIFDDQFSVERPDGSNFTLKIRSTKLEDSAMYFCASSESNQPQHFGDGTRLSIL.

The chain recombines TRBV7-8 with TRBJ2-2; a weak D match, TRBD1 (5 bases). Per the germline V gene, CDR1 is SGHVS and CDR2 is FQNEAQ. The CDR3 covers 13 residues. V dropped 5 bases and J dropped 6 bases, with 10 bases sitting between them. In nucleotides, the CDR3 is TGTGCCAGCAGCCCCCAAGGGGCCGGGGAGCTGTTTTTT. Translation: CASSPQGAGELFF.

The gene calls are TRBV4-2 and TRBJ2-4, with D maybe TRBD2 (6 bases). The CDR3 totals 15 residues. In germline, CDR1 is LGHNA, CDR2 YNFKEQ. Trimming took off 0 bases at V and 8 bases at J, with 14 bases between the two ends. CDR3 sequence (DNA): TGTGCCAGCAGCCAAGACTGGGGCCCGGGGGACATTCAGTACTTC. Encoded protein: CASSQDWGPGDIQYF.

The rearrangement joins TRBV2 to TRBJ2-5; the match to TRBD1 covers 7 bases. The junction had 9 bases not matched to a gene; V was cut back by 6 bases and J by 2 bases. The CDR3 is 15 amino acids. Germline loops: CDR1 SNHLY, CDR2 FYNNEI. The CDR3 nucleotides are TGTGCCAGCAGCGACGTTAGGGGGCCACAAGAGACCCAGTACTTC. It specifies CASSDVRGPQETQYF. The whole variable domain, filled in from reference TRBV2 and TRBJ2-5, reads EPEVTQTPSHQVTQMGQEVILRCVPISNHLYFYWYRQILGQKVEFLVSFYNNEISEKSEIFDDQFSVERPDGSNFTLKIRSTKLEDSAMYFCASSDVRGPQETQYFGPGTRLLVL.

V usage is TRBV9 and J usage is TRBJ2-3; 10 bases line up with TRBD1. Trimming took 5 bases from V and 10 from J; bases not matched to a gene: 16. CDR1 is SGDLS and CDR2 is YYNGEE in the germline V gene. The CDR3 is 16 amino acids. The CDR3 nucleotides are TGTGCCAGCAGTCCCACCTCGGACAGGGGGATCTCTGCGCAGTATTTT. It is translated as CASSPTSDRGISAQYF.

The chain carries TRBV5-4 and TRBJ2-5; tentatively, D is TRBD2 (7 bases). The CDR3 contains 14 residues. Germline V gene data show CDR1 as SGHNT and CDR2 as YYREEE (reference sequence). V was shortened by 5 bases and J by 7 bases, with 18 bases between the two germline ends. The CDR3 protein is CASRDAGAVGTQYF. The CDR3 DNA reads TGTGCCAGCAGGGATGCGGGGGCCGTGGGGACCCAGTACTTC.

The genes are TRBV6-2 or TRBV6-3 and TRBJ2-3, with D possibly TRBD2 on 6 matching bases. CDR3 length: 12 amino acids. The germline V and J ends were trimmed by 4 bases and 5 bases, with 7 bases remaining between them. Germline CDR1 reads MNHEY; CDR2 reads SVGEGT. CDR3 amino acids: CASSSGGDTQYF. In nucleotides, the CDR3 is TGTGCCAGCAGTTCCGGGGGAGATACGCAGTATTTT.

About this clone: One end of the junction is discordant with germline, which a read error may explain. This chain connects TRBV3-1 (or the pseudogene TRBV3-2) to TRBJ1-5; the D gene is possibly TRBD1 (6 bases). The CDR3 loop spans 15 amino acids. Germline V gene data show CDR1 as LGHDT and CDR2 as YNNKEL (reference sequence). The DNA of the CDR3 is TGTGCCAGCAGCCAAGCGGGACACCTCAGTCAGACCCAGCATTTT. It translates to CASSQAGHLSQTQHF.

DNA for the CDR3: TGTGCCAGCAGCTTATGGGCAGAAAGTAACTATGGCTACACCTTC. It encodes CASSLWAESNYGYTF. The V call is TRBV7-6, the J call TRBJ1-2; D remains ambiguous. Germline CDR1 reads SGHVS; CDR2 reads FNYEAQ. V lost 2 bases to trimming and J lost 1 base, with 11 bases between them. The CDR3 is 15 residues long. The full variable domain, with the rest looked up from reference TRBV7-6 and TRBJ1-2, is GAGVSQSPRYKVTKRGQDVALRCDPISGHVSLYWYRQALGQGPEFLTYFNYEAQQDKSGLPNDRFSAERPEGSISTLTIQRTEQRDSAMYRCASSLWAESNYGYTFGSGTRLTVV.

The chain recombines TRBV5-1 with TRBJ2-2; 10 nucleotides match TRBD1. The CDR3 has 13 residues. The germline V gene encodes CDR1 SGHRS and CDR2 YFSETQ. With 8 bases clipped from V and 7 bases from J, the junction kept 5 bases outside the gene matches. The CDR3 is CASRQGAGGELFF. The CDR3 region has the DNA TGCGCCAGTAGACAGGGGGCTGGCGGGGAGCTGTTTTTT.

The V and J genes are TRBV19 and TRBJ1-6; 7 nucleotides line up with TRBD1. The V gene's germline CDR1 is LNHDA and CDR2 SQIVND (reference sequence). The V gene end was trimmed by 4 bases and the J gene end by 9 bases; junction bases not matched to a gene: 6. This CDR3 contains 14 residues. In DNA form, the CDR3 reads TGTGCCAGTAGTAAGACAGACAGGGCTTCACCCCTCCACTTT. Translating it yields CASSKTDRASPLHF.

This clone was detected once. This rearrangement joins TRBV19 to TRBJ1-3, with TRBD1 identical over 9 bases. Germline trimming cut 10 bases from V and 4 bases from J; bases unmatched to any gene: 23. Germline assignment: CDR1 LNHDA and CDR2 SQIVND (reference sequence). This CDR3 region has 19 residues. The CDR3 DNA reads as TGTGCCACCCTCCCTCCCGTCCGGGGACAGGGAAGGGGGGGAAACACCATATATTTT. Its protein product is CATLPPVRGQGRGGNTIYF.

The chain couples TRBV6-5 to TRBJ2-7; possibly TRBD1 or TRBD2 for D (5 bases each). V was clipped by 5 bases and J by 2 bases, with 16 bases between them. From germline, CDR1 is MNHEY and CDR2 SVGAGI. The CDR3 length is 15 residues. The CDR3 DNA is TGTGCCAGCAGTACGGCCCTTCGGGACGCCTACGAGCAGTACTTC. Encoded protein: CASSTALRDAYEQYF.

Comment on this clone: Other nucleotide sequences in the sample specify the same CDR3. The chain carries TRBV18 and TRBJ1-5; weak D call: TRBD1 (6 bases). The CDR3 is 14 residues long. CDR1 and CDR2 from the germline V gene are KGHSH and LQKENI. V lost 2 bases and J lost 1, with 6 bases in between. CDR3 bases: TGTGCCAGCTCACCAGGACAGAGCAATCAGCCCCAGCATTTT. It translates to CASSPGQSNQPQHF.

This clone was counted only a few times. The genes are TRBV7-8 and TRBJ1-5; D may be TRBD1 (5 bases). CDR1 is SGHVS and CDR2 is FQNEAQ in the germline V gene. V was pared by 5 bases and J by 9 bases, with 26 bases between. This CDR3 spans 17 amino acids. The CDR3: CASSPGPGRQRGGPQHF. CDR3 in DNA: TGTGCCAGCAGCCCAGGGCCGGGACGGCAAAGAGGTGGGCCCCAGCATTTT.

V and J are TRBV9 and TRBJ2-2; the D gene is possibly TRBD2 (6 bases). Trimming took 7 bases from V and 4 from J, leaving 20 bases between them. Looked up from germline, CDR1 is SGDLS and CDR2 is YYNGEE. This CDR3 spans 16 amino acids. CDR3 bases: TGTGCCAGCGGTAGTCGGCAAGAAGCGGGCACCGGGGAGCTGTTTTTT. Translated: CASGSRQEAGTGELFF.

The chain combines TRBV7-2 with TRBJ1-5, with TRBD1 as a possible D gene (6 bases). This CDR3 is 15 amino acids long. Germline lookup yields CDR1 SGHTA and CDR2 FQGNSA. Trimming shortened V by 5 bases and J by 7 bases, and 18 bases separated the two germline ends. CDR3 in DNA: TGTGCCAGCAGCCAGGACAGTGTTGGGGGGCAGCCCCAGCATTTT. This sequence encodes CASSQDSVGGQPQHF. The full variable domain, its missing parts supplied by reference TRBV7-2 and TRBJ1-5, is GAGVSQSPSNKVTEKGKDVELRCDPISGHTALYWYRQSLGQGLEFLIYFQGNSAPDKSGLPSDRFSAERTGGSVSTLTIQRTQQEDSAVYLCASSQDSVGGQPQHFGDGTRLSIL.

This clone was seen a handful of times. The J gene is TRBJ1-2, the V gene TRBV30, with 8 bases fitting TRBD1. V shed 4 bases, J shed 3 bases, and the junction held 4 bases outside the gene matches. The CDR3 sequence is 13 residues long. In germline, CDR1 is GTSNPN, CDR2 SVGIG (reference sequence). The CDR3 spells CAWNSGGYYGYTF. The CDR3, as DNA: TGTGCCTGGAACTCAGGGGGCTACTATGGCTACACCTTC.